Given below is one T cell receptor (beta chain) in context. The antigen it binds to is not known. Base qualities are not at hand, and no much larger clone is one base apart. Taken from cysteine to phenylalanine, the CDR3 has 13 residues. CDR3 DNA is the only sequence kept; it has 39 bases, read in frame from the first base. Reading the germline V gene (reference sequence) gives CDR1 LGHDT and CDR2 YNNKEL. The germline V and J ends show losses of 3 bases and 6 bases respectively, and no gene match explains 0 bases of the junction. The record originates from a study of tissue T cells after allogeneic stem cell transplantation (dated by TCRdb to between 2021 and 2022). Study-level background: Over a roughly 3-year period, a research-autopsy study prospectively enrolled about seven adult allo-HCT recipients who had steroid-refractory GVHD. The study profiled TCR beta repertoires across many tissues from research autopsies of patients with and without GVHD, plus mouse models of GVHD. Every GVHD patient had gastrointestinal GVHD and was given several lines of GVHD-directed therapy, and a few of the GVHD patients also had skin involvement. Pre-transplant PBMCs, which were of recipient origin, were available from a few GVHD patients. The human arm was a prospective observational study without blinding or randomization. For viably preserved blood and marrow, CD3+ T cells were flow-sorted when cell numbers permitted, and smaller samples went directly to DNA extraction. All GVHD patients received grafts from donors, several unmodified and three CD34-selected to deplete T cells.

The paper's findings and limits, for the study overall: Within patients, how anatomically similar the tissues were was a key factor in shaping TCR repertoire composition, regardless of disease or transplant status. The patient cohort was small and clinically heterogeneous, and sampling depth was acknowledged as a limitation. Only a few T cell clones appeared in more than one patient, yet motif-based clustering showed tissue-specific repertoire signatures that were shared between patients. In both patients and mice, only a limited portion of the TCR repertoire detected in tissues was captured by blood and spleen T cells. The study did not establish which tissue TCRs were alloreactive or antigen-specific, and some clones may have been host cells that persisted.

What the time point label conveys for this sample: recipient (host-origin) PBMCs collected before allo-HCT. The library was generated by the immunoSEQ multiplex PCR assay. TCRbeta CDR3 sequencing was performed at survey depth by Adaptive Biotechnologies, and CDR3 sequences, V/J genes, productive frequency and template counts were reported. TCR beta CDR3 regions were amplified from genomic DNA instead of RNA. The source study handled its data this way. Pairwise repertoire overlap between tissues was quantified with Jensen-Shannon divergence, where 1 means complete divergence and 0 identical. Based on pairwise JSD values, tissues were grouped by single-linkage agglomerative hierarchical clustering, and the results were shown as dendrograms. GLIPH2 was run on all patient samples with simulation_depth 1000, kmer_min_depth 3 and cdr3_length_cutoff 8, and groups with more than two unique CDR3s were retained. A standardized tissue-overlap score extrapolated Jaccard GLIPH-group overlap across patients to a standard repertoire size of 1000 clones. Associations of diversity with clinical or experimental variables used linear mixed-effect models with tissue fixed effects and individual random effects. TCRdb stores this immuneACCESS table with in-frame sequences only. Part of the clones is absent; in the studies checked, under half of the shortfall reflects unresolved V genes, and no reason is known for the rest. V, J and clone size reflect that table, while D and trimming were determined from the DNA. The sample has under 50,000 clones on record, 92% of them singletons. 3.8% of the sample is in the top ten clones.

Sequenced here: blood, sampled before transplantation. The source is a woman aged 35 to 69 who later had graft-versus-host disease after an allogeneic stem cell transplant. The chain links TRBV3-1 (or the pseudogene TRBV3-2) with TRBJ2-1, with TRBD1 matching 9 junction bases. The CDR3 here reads CASSQDRGNEQFF. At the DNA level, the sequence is TGTGCCAGCAGCCAGGACAGGGGCAATGAGCAGTTCTTC.